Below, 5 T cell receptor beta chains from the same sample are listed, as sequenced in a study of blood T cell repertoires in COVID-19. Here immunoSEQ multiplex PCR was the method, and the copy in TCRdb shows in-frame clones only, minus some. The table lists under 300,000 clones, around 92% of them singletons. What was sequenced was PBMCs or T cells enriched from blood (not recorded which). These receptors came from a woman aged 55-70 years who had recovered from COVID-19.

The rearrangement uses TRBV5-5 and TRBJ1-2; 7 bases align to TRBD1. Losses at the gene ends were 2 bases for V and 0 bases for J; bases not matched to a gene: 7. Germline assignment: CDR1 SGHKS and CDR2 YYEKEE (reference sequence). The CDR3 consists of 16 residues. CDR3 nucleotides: TGTGCCAGCAGCTTAATGGGACAGCCCTCTAACTATGGCTACACCTTC. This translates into CASSLMGQPSNYGYTF.

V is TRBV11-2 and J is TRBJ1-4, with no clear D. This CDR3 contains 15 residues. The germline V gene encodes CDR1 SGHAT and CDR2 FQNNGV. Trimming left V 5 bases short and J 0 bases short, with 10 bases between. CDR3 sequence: CASSPLLATNEKLFF. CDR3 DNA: TGTGCCAGCAGCCCCCTTCTTGCAACTAATGAAAAACTGTTTTTT.

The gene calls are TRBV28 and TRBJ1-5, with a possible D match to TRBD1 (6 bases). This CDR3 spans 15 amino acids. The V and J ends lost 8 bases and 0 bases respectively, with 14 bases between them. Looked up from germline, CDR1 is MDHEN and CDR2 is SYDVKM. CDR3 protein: CASVQGWVSNQPQHF. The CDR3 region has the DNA TGTGCCAGCGTCCAGGGGTGGGTTAGCAATCAGCCCCAGCATTTT.

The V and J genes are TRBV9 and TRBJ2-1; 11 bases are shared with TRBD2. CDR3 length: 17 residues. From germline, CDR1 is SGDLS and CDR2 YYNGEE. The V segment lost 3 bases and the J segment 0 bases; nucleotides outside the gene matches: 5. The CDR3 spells CASSGDSGRASYNEQFF. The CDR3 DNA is TGTGCCAGCAGCGGAGATAGCGGGAGGGCCTCCTACAATGAGCAGTTCTTC.

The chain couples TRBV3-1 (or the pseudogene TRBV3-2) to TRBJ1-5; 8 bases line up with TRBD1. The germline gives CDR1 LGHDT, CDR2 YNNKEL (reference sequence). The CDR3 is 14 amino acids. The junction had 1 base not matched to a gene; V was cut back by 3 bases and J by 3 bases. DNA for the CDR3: TGTGCCAGCAGCCAGCAGGGGGCCAATCAGCCCCAGCATTTT. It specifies CASSQQGANQPQHF.